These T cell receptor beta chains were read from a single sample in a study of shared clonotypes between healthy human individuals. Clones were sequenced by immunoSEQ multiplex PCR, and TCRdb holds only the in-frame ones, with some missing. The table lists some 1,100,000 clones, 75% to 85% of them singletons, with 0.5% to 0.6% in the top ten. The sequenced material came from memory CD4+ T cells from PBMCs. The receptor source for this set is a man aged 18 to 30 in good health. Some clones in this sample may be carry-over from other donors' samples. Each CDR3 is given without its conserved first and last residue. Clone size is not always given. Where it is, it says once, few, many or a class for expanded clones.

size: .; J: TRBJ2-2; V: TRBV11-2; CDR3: ASFPRGRRNTGELF
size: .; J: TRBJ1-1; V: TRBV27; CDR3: ASSFRIGGGTEAF
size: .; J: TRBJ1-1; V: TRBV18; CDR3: ASSPPGRGTEAF
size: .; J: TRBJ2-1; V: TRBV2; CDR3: ASSENHLAVGGEQF
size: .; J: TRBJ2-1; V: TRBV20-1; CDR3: SASRGHEQF
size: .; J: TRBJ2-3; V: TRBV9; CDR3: ASSSRGLAGDADTQY
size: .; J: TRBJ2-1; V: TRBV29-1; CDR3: SVPSAREQF
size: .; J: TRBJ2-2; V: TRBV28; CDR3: ASRKGQGNTGELF
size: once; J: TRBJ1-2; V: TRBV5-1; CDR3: ASSLDGTGNGYT
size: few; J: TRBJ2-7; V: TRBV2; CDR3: ASRGEGSEQY
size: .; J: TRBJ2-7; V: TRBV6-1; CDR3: ASRGTSDEQY
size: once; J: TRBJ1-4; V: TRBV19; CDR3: ASSPDRAEGYEKLF
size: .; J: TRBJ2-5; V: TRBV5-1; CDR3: ASSLSGDGRQETQY
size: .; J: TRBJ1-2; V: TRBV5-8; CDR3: ASSRGGGYT
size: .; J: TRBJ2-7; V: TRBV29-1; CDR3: SAATSGTGYEQY
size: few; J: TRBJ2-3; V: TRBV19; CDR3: ASSTGTTTDTQY
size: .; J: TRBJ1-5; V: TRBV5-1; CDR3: ASSLEGLGNQPQH
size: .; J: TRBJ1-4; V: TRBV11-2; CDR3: ASSLSLPGQMGEKLF
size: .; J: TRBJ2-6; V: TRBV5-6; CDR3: ASSVIPRPSGANVLT
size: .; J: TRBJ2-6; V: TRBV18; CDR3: ASSRQGAGANVLT
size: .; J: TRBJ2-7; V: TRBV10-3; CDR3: AISDPQVGDYEQY
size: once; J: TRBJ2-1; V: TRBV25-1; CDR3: ASSEWAYNEQF
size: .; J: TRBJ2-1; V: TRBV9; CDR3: ASSVDGVRGGSSF
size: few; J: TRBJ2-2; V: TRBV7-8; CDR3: ASRQRGTGELF
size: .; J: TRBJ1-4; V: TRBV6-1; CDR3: ASTGNEKLF
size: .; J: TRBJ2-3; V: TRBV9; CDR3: ASSVVGGSDTQY
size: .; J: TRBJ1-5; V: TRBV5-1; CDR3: ASSSFPDQPQH
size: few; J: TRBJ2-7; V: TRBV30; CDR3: AWSRPLYASSSYEQY
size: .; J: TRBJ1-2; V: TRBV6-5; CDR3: ASSYSGQGGGYGYT
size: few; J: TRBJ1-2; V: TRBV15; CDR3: ATSMLDREDYGYT
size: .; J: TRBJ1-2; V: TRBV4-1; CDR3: ASSQDRTQSGFSNYGYT
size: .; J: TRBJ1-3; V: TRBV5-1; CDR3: ASSLGTGQIGNTIY
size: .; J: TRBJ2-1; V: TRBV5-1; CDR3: ASSWTSGSVNEQF
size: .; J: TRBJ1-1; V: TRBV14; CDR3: ASSSSQSTEAF
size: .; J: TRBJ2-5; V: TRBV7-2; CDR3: ASSWSSGQQETQY
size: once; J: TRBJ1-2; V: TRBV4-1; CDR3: ASSRAQRNYGYT
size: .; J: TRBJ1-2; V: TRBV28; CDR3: ASSQRPSNYGYT
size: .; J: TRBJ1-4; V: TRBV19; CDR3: ASSSGPRVEKLF
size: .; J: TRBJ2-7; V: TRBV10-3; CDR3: AISDGVGFYEQY
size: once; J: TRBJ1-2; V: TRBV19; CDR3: ASSMRAVPNYGYT
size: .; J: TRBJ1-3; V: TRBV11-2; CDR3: ASSLDPRTGRRNTIY
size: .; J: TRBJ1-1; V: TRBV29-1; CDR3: SANREGDAEAF
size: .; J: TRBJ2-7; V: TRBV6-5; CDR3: ASSYVGTSSYEQY
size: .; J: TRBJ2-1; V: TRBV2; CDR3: ASSTQSFSYNEQF
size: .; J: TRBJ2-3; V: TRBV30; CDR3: AWRDASTDTQY
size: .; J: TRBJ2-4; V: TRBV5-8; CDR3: ASSLVGNIQY
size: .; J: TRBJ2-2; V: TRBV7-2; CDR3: ASRRRGSNTGELF
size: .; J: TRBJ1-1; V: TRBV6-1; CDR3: ASSALNKELANTEAF
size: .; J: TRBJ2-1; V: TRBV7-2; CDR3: ASRQGWNEQF
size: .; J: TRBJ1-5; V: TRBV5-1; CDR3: ASSLVPDNQPQH
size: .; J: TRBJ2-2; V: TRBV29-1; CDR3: SVMGLAGSTGELF
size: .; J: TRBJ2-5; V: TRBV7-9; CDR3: ASSLEGPETQY
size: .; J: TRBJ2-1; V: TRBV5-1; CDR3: ASSLLQSDEQF
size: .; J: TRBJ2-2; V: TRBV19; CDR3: ASSIQLANTGELF
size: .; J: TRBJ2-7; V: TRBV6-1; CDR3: ASSDGTYYEQY